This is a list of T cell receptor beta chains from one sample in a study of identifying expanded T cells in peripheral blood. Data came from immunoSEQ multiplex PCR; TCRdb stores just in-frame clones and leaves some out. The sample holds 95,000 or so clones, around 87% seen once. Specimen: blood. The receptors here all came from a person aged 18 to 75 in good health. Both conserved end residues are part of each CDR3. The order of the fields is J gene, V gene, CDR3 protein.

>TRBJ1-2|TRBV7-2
CASSFAGTSINGYTF
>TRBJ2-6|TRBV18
CASSSPITLGGANVLTF
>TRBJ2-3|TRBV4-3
CASSRDRGQGDTQYF
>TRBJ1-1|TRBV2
CASSEALQGALRF
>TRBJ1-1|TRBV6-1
CASRVDPGEFSEAFF
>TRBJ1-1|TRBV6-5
CASTSRGMNTEAFF
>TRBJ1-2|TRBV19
CASSRNSARGYTF
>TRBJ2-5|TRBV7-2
CASSLSPEETQYF
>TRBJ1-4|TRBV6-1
CASSGINVGATNEKLFF
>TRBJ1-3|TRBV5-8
CASRRSAGNTIYF
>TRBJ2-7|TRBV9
CASSVAVSSYEQYF
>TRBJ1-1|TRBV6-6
CASSYGQGGEAEAFF
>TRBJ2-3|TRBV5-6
CASSLVGGSDTQYF
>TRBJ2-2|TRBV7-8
CASSPPLRTRGVAGELFF
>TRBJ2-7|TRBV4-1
CASSRGMGSYEQYF
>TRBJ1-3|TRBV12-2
CASRLPPGNTIYF
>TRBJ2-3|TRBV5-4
CASTSGGTSPTDTQYF
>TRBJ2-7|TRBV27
CASSLKREYEQYF
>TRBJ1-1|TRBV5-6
CASSLYTEAFF
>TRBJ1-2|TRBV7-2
CASSSGKYSYGYTF
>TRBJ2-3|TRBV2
CASSDKRGGLEDTQYF
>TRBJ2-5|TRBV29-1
CSVDATSGGYQETQYF
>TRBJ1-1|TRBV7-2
CASSRWDRGRGTEAFF
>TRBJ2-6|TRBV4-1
CASSQEVGSSGANVLTF
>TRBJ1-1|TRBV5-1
CASSSGQGAGNTEAFF
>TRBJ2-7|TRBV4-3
CASSQDLGTYEQYF
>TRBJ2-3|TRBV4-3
CASSPEQGADTQYF
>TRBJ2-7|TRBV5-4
CASSAVRGQVYEQYF
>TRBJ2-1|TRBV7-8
CASSLFDRHRLTPNNEQFF
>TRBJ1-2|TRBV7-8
CASSLARGLYGYTF
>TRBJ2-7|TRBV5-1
CASSPGGRFGSYEQYF